The rows below give T cell receptor beta chains drawn from one sample of a study of control samples from healthy donors and cancer patients. The protocol was immunoSEQ multiplex PCR, while the TCRdb copy is restricted to in-frame clones and leaves out a portion. This table holds about 82,000 clones, approximately 94% found once. Source material: blood. The source of these receptors is a young woman in good health. Each CDR3 is given with its conserved first and last residue. A D gene is named only where the DNA matches it firmly.

d_gene	v_gene	CDR3aa
TRBD2	TRBV7-9	CASSSAGGDVGKNIQYF
TRBD1	TRBV14	CASSSRTGGNTEAFF
TRBD2	TRBV24-1	CATSDLDSGSGETQYF
TRBD1	TRBV11-2	CASSSVLPNRGSGVTEAFF
-	TRBV15	CATSRVLVGNEQFF
-	TRBV27	CASSLSNGAYSYNEQFF
-	TRBV5-6	CASSLWGRDIQYF
-	TRBV28	CASSFGQGGEQFF
-	TRBV24-1	CATSAAGSYGYTF
-	TRBV5-1	CASSLDVRTDTQYF
-	TRBV5-1	CASSLDQGSYGYTF
-	TRBV11-2	CASSSPLGNTGELFF
-	TRBV19	CATRPPGIGEAFF
-	TRBV9	CASRPSGSGETQYF
TRBD1	TRBV19	CASSIAYRGLGNDGYTF
-	TRBV5-1	CASSLIGQDNSPLHF
TRBD2	TRBV7-8	CASSLGAGGTDTQYF
TRBD2	TRBV9	CASSPRGGTYEQYF
TRBD1	TRBV5-6	CASSQGQGFYEQYF
TRBD1	TRBV5-8	CASRKPGGAGTEAFF
-	TRBV14	CASSGSAYTDTQYF
TRBD1	TRBV6-5	CASSPQGQRNYGYTF
TRBD2	TRBV6-6	CASSPLAGRNNEQFF
-	TRBV6-6	CASISQGNTGELFF
TRBD2	TRBV5-1	CASSLAWSSGGTDTQYF
-	TRBV6-6	CASSLGVGANEQFF
TRBD1	TRBV2	CASSEAGQDNYGYTF
-	TRBV7-8	CASSLIPFFSGGGTDTQYF
-	TRBV6-1	CASSETIRQFTHQPQHF
-	TRBV14	CASSQPGTNEKLFF
TRBD1	TRBV18	CASSPMEQGARNEQFF
-	TRBV4-3	CASSPGGGYEQYF
-	TRBV18	CASSPASGNEQYF
-	TRBV28	CASSLSSEQYF
TRBD1	TRBV15	CATSTFQGGKLFF
-	TRBV20-1	CSAPRGTEQFF
TRBD1	TRBV5-1	CASSLAHSQGVGDTEAFF
TRBD1	TRBV6-5	CASRGQGRDTQYF
-	TRBV14	CASSPVGIMNTEAFF
TRBD2	TRBV5-1	CASSLGTSSYEQYF
-	TRBV6-2/TRBV6-3	CASSYQSNYGYTF
TRBD1	TRBV6-5	CASSPKQGAGYGYTF
-	TRBV19	CASSTFTPATNEKLFF
-	TRBV6-1	CASSEERLENIQYF
-	TRBV5-1	CASSLDGGTHNEQFF
-	TRBV27	CASVAGGSGRTEAFF
TRBD2	TRBV6-5	CASSSLLAGNQETQYF
-	TRBV9	CASSVEETSPYEQYF
TRBD2	TRBV19	CASGRTSVPGELFF
-	TRBV9	CASSVGSEPYNEQFF
-	TRBV18	CASSRLGTGSDQPQHF
TRBD1	TRBV6-5	CASTRGQGNSPLHF
-	TRBV4-3	CASSQDPGTDTQYF
TRBD1	TRBV5-4	CASSLPGQLNYGYTF
TRBD1	TRBV5-4	CASSHKPGQGTSTLHF
TRBD1	TRBV5-4	CASSLGGLRDSAYEQYF
TRBD1	TRBV7-2	CASSPDRGTYSNQPQHF